This T cell receptor (beta chain) was obtained from a study of OX40 agonist ivuxolimab in advanced cancers. Study-level information: Therapy given before enrollment (anti-PD-1, anti-PD-L1 or anti-CTLA-4) was allowed, and over 35% had some. Partial responses were achieved by three patients, one with hepatocellular carcinoma and two with cutaneous melanoma.

Generated by immunoSEQ multiplex PCR, the TCRdb table keeps only in-frame clones and is missing some. The table shows around 40,000 clones, with 70% to 90% occurring only once. This clone appeared once. Trimming cost V 1 base and J 4 bases, with 11 bases left between them. The germline V gene encodes CDR1 MDHEN and CDR2 SYDVKM. This CDR3 contains 15 residues. At cycle 4 day 1, cycle 7 day 1, and baseline, blood was sampled. This receptor was taken from an adult with an advanced solid tumor such as melanoma, head and neck, liver or kidney cancer. The chain carries TRBV28 and TRBJ2-1; unclear D gene. The material sequenced was CD4+ or CD8+ T cells sorted from blood, taken in a trial of the OX40 agonist ivuxolimab. CDR3 DNA: TGTGCCAGCAGTTTATCCGGGCTCCCATACAATGAGCAGTTCTTC. It encodes CASSLSGLPYNEQFF.